This T cell receptor (beta chain) was found in a study of regulatory T cells in long-lasting Graves disease. General study findings and limits: Persistent Graves' patients showed reduced TCR diversity versus newly diagnosed patients.

The CDR3 sequence is 13 residues long. Trimming cost V 3 bases and J 3 bases, with 8 bases left between them. Germline CDR1 is SEHNR and CDR2 is FQNEAQ (reference sequence). Time point: persistent/refractory GD, antithyroid drugs over 5 years with positive TRAb. Researchers made the TCR library from RNA that was extracted from PBMCs. A remark on this clonotype: The antigen is undetermined.

Arm-PCR of CDR3 regions with iRepertoire HTBI primers generated TCR beta libraries. TCRdb recomputed calls from the multiplex PCR reads with MiXCR, one row per CDR3 protein. This sample has roughly 300,000 distinct CDR3 sequences; more than 20% occur once, and the top ten carry around 50%. The V gene is TRBV7-9, the J gene TRBJ2-5; D is uncertain. Sequenced here: peripheral blood mononuclear cells (PBMCs), sampled when the disease was refractory, from a patient treated with antithyroid drugs. The sequence came from a female donor with Graves disease. The CDR3 loop reads CASSFSIEETQYF. DNA of the CDR3: TGTGCCAGCAGCTTTTCCATTGAAGAGACCCAGTACTTC.